Listed here is a single T cell receptor (beta chain). This specimen belongs to a study of blood T cell repertoires in COVID-19. In terms of age and location, participants ranged from roughly 18 to 100 years and lived in about 25 US areas. The study counted Cohort 3 donors as recovered given two negative PCRs, clearance, or symptom resolution. The method was immunoSEQ multiplex PCR; TCRdb's version includes in-frame clones alone and lacks a portion of them. This table holds around 150,000 clones, 75% to 80% found once. The TCR originated in a woman aged 50 to 60 who had recovered from COVID-19. The material sequenced was PBMCs or T cells enriched from blood (not recorded which).

The chain's CDR3 is CSAQKGDSYEQYF. The CDR3 coding sequence is TGCAGCGCCCAAAAAGGGGACTCCTACGAGCAGTACTTC. The chain employs TRBV29-1 and TRBJ2-7; D is possibly TRBD1 (5 bases). Germline V gives CDR1 SQVTM, CDR2 ANQGSEA. The V end was cut by 7 bases, the J end by 0 bases, with 13 bases between. The CDR3 runs 13 residues.